This TCR beta chain was observed in a study of cytomegalovirus exposure and HLA in healthy donors (dated by TCRdb to 2017 to 2019). Background for the entire study: An earlier analysis of some 500 of the donors reported about 250 Gb of sequence data and 117 million unique TCR beta sequences from 150 million to 200 million T cells. Donor age, sex, ethnicity and CMV serostatus were collected together with the repertoire data. Using immunosequencing, the study profiled T cell repertoires from 666 subjects and related those repertoires to cytomegalovirus serostatus. Class I and class II HLA loci were covered by the typing at four-digit resolution. Every repertoire in the discovery cohort had been generated on one and the same sequencing platform. In an earlier analysis of a few hundred of the donors, high-throughput TCR beta sequencing was used to judge whether each TCR beta V gene segment behaved as functional or pseudogenic. A later analysis re-examined previously published TCR beta repertoires from roughly 720 donors and added high-resolution HLA genotyping to investigate patterns of TCR occurrence. Genome-wide SNP genotypes for about three fifths of the roughly 670 donors were used in a later genetic analysis, which treated that subset as a discovery cohort. The later analysis used no new phenotypic data to find candidate immune exposures, relying instead on TCR beta sequences and their occurrence across donors. An early release covering approximately 600 HLA-typed donors comprised roughly 300 gigabases of sequencing data and 65 million to 100 million unique TCR sequences. Among the roughly 370 genotyped donors, around 81% belonged to the genetic ancestry cluster associated with self-reported Caucasian donors. The study combined high-throughput TCR immunosequencing, statistical association of individual TCRs with disease status, and machine learning to predict cytomegalovirus infection status. The study was designed to test whether signatures of past pathogen exposure could be identified by cataloging public T cell receptors. Typing coverage varied by locus: roughly 629-640 donors for A, B, C, DRB1 and DQB1; roughly 520 for DQA1; approximately 610 for DPA1; more than 450 for DPB1. Among around 400 genotyped donors of the cohort, an average of about 240,000 unique TCR beta nucleotide sequences were sequenced per donor, about a sixth of them non-productive. Besides the first cohort of under 700 subjects, a separate validation cohort made up of 120 different subjects was used. Roughly five DR-DQ haplotypes were treated as single units for association and clustering because of strong linkage in the cohort.

What the authors observed across the whole study: An earlier analysis of 587 of the donors showed that most TCR beta V segments appeared in productive rearrangements either about 87% or about 30% of the time, which broadly matched IMGT annotations. Cytomegalovirus status was reported to be diagnosed by the classifier with high specificity and sensitivity in both the original and validation cohorts. Sequencing depth was assumed to be roughly uniform across donors in the presence/absence analyses, though that assumption may not hold. The sequencing pipeline was judged likely to have produced a cluster of highly shared sequence variants as a technical artifact. The authors suggested that the approach could potentially be generalized to other disease states and immunological phenotypes. Most TCR sequences were seen in very few donors, while some public TCRs were found in many individuals. A further reported finding was that TCR beta sequences accurately predicted the HLA-A and HLA-B alleles for most subjects in the first cohort. In a later analysis, several top co-occurrence clusters were reported to appear linked to parvovirus B19, influenza, CMV and Epstein-Barr virus. Because HLA typing was unavailable for some donors at each locus, only the typed subset was used in association tests. The earlier analysis of fewer than 750 of the donors excluded about 16 rarely observed V segments, including chromosome 9 orphons, because counts were too low. At a false discovery rate of 0.05, a later analysis linked some 18,000 TCR beta sequences to specific HLA alleles. Assigning TCR associations to individual alleles was difficult when HLA alleles, especially DR and DQ, strongly co-occurred. The only immune exposure information available for the cohort was CMV serostatus. An association between a missense DCLRE1C variant and V-gene and J-gene trimming of TCR beta chains was found in a later genetic analysis and replicated in an independent cohort. In a later analysis, most CMV-associated TCR beta chains were found to appear HLA-restricted, with HLA associations seemingly driven largely by CMV exposure. The 87-base-pair reads could not distinguish some IMGT-functional V segments, including TRBV6-2 and TRBV6-3, so those segments were excluded. Only TCR beta chains were sequenced in this cohort, and the absence of alpha or paired-chain data limited detectable features. In a later genetic analysis, fewer N-insertions in productive TCRs were reported among donors in an Asian-associated ancestry cluster than the approximately 670-donor mean. Linkage disequilibrium might explain the correlated functional status among segregating V segments, but an unknown experimental factor could not be excluded. A few of the identified cytomegalovirus-associated TCR beta chains were confirmed in vitro to be specific for cytomegalovirus antigens. In a later analysis, HLA-associated TCR beta chains showed more clonal expansion and lower generation probabilities than non-associated chains that were equally common. In a later analysis, TCR association rates were found to vary across HLA loci, with the most associated TCRs seen for DRB1 alleles and the fewest for HLA-C alleles. A total of roughly 160 TCR beta chains were listed by the study as associated with cytomegalovirus.

The cohort comprised 670 or so healthy bone marrow donors. All cohort members were sampled while nominally healthy, although unrecorded immune exposures were likely present. The donor tested CMV seropositive, placing the donor among the roughly 300 seropositive members of the cohort. A peripheral blood sample was provided by each donor, and peripheral blood mononuclear cells were used for TCR beta sequencing. Genomic DNA extraction from the blood cell samples was performed with the Qiagen DNeasy Blood Extraction Kit. Here V drops 2 bases and J drops 8 bases, and the junction holds 3 bases not matched to any gene. The CDR3 numbers 14 residues from cysteine through phenylalanine. Only the CDR3 part of the read is kept: 42 bases, read in frame from the first base. CDR1 SGDLS and CDR2 YYNGEE are derived from the germline V gene. As for this clone: Its antigen remains undetermined. Base-call qualities are not available, and no considerably larger clone is one nucleotide away. The sample holds other DNA sequences that translate to the same CDR3.

Libraries were prepared through the immunoSEQ multiplex PCR assay. For the multiplex PCR, a mixture combining 60 forward primers for TCR Vbeta segments and 13 reverse primers for TCR Jbeta segments was used. Amplification of the CDR3 region of rearranged TCR beta genes was performed with a multiplex PCR assay on genomic DNA. Amplified TCR beta libraries were sequenced as 87-base-pair reads on the Illumina HiSeq System. Per the source publication's procedure: Across the 500 to 700 repertoires, a later analysis counted 80 million or so unique TCR beta chains, some 11 million of which were shared by at least two donors. Raw reads were error-corrected and collapsed into unique sequences by a nearest-neighbor algorithm in which closely related sequences were merged to remove PCR and sequencing errors. CDR3 sequences were aligned to IMGT reference sequences to assign V, D and J gene segments. For a sequence to be retained, a match of at least six nucleotides to both a V gene segment and a J gene segment was required. A rearrangement counted as productive if the CDR3 had no stop codons and remained in frame with V and J, and every other rearrangement counted as non-productive. CDR3 was defined by IMGT convention, running from the second conserved V-encoded cysteine to the conserved J-encoded phenylalanine. Sequences without an unambiguous match to a single V gene segment were excluded from the earlier analysis of 450 to 750 of the donors. An earlier analysis of 500 to 700 of the donors classified V segments as functional when productive rearrangements were above 56.7% and as segregating when the standard deviation between donors was above 5%. To diagnose cytomegalovirus status from the catalog of TCR beta chain sequences, a statistical classification framework was built. In a later analysis, V and J genes were assigned by comparing TCR nucleotide sequences against IMGT/GENE-DB human TR gene sequences. The TCRdist pipeline was used in a later analysis to assign CDR3 sequences and most-parsimonious VDJ recombination scenarios. In a later analysis, each TCR beta chain was defined by its CDR3 amino acid sequence together with its V-gene family, and reads without a unique V-gene family were excluded. In a later analysis, 550 to 650 highly shared, low-generation-probability nucleotide sequences were removed to address suspected cross-contamination and a sequencing artifact. For each public chain, a later analysis derived a clonal expansion index from normalized ranks of inferred template counts within each repertoire. In a later analysis, generation probabilities were computed with a VDJ recombination model fitted to out-of-frame rearrangements, and the resulting probabilities were checked against IGoR. Hypergeometric tests were used in a later analysis to score TCR-TCR, TCR-HLA and TCR-CMV co-occurrence, with a repertoire-size bias correction applied to the TCR pairs. A later analysis estimated false discovery rates by permuting HLA or CMV assignments 20 times. In a later analysis, co-occurring TCRs were grouped using DBSCAN, and TCRdist sequence similarity was added for clustering within HLA-allele-positive subsets. Co-occurrence clustering excluded repertoires with fewer than 30,000 or more than 120,000 public chains, plus five with anomalous nucleotide sharing. TCRdb provides this immuneACCESS table in a form limited to in-frame rearrangements. Some clones are lacking; in checked studies, under half of them reflect an unresolved V gene, and why the rest are absent is not known. The D gene and trimming were derived from the DNA, and the V and J assignments and clone size from that table. In this sample the table shows about 180,000 clones, 84% of which occur a single time. 4.5% to 5.5% of the sample lies in the top ten.

The clonotype was recovered from a girl between 10 and 17 years old in good health and CMV-seropositive. Material for sequencing was PBMCs. This sequence uses TRBV9 and TRBJ1-4, and 10 junction bases match TRBD1. CDR3 loop: CASSVGQGGEKLFF. Here is the DNA: TGTGCCAGCAGCGTTGGACAGGGGGGAGAAAAACTGTTTTTT. With all but the CDR3 taken from the reference TRBV9 and TRBJ1-4 genes, the full variable domain is: DSGVTQTPKHLITATGQRVTLRCSPRSGDLSVYWYQQSLDQGLQFLIQYYNGEERAKGNILERFSAQQFPDLHSELNLSSLELGDSALYFCASSVGQGGEKLFFGSGTQLSVL.